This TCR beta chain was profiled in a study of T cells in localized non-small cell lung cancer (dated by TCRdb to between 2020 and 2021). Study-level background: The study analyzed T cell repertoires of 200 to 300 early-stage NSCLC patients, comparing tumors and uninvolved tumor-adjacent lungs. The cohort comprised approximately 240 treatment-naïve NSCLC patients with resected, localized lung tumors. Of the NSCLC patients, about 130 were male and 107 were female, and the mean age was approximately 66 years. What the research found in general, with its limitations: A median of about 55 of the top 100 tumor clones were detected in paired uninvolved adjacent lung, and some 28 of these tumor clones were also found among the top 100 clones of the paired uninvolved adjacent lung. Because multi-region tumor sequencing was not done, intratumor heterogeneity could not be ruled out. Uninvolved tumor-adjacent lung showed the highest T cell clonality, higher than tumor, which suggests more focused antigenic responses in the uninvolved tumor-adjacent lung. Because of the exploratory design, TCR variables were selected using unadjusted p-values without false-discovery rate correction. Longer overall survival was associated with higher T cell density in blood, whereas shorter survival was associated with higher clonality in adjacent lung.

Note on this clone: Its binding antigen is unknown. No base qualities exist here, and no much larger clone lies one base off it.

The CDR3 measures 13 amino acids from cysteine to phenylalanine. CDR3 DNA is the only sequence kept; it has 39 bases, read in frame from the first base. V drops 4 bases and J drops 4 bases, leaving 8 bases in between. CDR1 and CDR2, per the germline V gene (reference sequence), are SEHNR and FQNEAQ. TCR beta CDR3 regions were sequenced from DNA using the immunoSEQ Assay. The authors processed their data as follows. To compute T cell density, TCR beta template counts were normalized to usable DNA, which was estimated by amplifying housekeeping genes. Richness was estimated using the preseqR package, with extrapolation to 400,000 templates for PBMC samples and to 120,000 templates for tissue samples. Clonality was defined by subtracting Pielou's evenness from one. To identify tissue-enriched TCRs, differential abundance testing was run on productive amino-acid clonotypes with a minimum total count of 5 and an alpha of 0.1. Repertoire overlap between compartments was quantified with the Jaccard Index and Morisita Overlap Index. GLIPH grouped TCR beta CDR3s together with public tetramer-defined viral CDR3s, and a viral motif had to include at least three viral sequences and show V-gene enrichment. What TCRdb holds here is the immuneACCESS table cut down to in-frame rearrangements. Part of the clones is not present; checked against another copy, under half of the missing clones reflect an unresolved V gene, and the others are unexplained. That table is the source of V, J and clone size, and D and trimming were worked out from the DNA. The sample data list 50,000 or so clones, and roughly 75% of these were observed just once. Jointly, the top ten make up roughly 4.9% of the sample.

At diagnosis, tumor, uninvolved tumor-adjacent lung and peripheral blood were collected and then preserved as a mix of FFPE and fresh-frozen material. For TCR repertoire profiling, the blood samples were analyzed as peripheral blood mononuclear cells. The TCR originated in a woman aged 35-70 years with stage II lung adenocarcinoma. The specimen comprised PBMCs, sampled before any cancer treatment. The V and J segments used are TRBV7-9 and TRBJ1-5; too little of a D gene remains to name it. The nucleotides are TGTGCCAGCAGCTCCGCGGGGAATCAGCCCCAGCATTTT. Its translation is CASSSAGNQPQHF. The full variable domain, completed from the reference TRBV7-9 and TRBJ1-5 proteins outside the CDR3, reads DTGVSQNPRHKITKRGQNVTFRCDPISEHNRLYWYRQTLGQGPEFLTYFQNEAQLEKSRLLSDRFSAERPKGSFSTLEIQRTEQGDSAMYLCASSSAGNQPQHFGDGTRLSIL.